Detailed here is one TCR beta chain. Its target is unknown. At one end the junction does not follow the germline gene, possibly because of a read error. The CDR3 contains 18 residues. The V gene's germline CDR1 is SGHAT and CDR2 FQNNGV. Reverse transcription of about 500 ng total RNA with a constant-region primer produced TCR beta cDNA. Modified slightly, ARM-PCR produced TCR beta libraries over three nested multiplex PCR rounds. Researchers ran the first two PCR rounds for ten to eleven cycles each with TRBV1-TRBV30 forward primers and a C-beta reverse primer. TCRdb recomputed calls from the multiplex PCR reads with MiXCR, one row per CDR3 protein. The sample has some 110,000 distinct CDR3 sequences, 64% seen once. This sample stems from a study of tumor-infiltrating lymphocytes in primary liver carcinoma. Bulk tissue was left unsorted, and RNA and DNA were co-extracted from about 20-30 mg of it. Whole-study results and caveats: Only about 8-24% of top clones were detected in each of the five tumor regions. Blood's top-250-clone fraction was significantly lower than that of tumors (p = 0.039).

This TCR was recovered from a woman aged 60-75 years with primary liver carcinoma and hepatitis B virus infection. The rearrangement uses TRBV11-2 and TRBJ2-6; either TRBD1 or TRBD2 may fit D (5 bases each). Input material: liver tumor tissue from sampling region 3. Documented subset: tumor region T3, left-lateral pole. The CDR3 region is CASSLPPGGGVGANALTF. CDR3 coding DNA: TGTGCCAGTAGCTTACCTCCCGGTGGGGGAGTTGGGGCCAACGCCCTGACTTTC.